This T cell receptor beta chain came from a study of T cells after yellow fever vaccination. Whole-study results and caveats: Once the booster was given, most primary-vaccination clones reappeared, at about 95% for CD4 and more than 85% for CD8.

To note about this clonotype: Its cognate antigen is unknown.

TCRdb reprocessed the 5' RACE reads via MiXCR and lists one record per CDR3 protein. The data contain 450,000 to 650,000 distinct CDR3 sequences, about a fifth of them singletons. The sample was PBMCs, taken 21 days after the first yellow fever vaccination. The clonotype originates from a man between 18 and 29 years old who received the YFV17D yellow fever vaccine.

The CDR3 sequence: CASSYSTSNTGELFF. For the CDR3, the DNA is TGTGCCAGCAGTTACTCGACTTCGAACACCGGGGAGCTGTTTTTT. This chain uses TRBV6-5 with TRBJ2-2; no clear D gene. V was shortened by 0 bases and J by 0 bases, with 5 bases between the two germline ends. The CDR3 extends over 15 amino acids. Per germline, CDR1 MNHEY and CDR2 SVGAGI.